The 21 T cell receptor beta chains below all came from one sample that was sequenced in a study of cytomegalovirus exposure and HLA in healthy donors. 60 Vbeta and 13 Jbeta primers were used in PCR. Data came from immunoSEQ multiplex PCR; TCRdb stores just in-frame clones and leaves some out. The sample carries 120,000 to 150,000 clones, about 75% recorded once. The sequencing sample was made of PBMCs. These receptors all stem from a male donor in good health and CMV-seronegative.

The chain is built from TRBV15 and TRBJ2-2, with 12 bases matching TRBD1. CDR1 is LNHNV, CDR2 YYDKDF, per germline (reference sequence). J gave up 1 base and V 1 base, and 10 bases lay outside the gene matches. The CDR3 contains 20 residues. The CDR3 DNA reads as TGTGCCACCAGCAGAGGTACGGGACAGGGGGCGCGGCTGAACACCGGGGAGCTGTTTTTT. Translated, it gives CATSRGTGQGARLNTGELFF.

V usage is TRBV7-2 and J usage is TRBJ2-7; 7 bases are shared with TRBD2. CDR3 length: 14 residues. With 6 bases clipped from V and 0 bases from J, the junction kept 5 bases outside the gene matches. Per germline, CDR1 SGHTA and CDR2 FQGNSA. The CDR3 sequence is CASSPPGGSYEQYF. For the CDR3, the DNA is TGTGCCAGCAGTCCCCCGGGGGGCTCCTACGAGCAGTACTTC.

The chain couples TRBV4-3 to TRBJ1-2, with D possibly matching TRBD1 (6 bases). This CDR3 contains 14 residues. Trimming left V 4 bases short and J 6 bases short, with 15 bases between. Germline V gene lookup returns CDR1 LGHNA and CDR2 YSLEER. The CDR3 nucleotides read TGCGCCAGCAGCCGGGGGGGCCCCTTGAATGGCTACACCTTC. Translated, it gives CASSRGGPLNGYTF.

With respect to this clone: The junction and the germline gene differ at one end; a read error may be behind it. The chain links TRBV7-9 to TRBJ1-1; perhaps TRBD1 as D (5 bases). The CDR3 spans 13 residues. Germline values: CDR1 SEHNR, CDR2 FQNEAQ (reference sequence). The CDR3 region is CSSSFNRGTEAFF. The CDR3 coding sequence is TGTTCCAGCAGCTTTAACCGGGGGACTGAAGCTTTCTTT.

The chain recombines TRBV30 with TRBJ1-2; D is perhaps TRBD1 (5 bases). V gave up 0 bases and J gave up 3 bases, with 14 bases separating them. The CDR3 is 15 residues long. Germline CDR1 reads GTSNPN; CDR2 reads SVGIG (reference sequence). The CDR3 loop is CAWSVLQGTDYGYTF. Here the CDR3 DNA reads TGTGCCTGGAGTGTACTCCAGGGCACCGACTATGGCTACACCTTC.

The chain combines TRBV19 with TRBJ1-1; 7 bases align to TRBD1. Per the germline V gene, CDR1 is LNHDA and CDR2 is SQIVND (reference sequence). This CDR3 is 14 amino acids long. The J segment lost 4 bases and the V segment lost 6 bases, leaving 8 bases of the junction unmatched. The DNA of the CDR3 is TGTGCCAGTAGCCACAGGGGAGGCAGCACTGAAGCTTTCTTT. It yields the protein CASSHRGGSTEAFF.

This clone was seen more than once but under ten times. The chain has TRBV6-6 and TRBJ1-5; D remains unclear. The ends were cut back, 2 bases at V and 3 bases at J, with 8 bases in the middle. Germline V gene sequence: CDR1 MNHNY, CDR2 SVGAGI (reference sequence). CDR3 length equals 14 residues. The CDR3 region has the DNA TGTGCCAGCAGTTACGACTTATTCAATCAGCCCCAGCATTTT. Amino acids: CASSYDLFNQPQHF.

The chain employs TRBV19 and TRBJ2-7; 9 nucleotides line up with TRBD1. CDR3 length equals 15 residues. V lost 3 bases, J lost 3 bases, and 6 bases stayed unmatched. Germline CDR1 and CDR2: LNHDA and SQIVND (reference sequence). The CDR3 loop is CASSIDTGGNYEQYF. In DNA form, the CDR3 reads TGTGCCAGTAGTATCGATACAGGGGGCAACTACGAGCAGTACTTC.

This chain joins TRBV7-6 and TRBJ1-5; D might be TRBD1 (6 bases). The V and J ends lost 1 base and 3 bases respectively, with 7 bases between them. Looked up from germline, CDR1 is SGHVS and CDR2 is FNYEAQ. CDR3 length equals 14 residues. CDR3 in DNA: TGTGCCAGCAGCTTAGGGGGGCCCAATCAGCCCCAGCATTTT. Translation gives CASSLGGPNQPQHF.

This clone appeared a single time. At one end, the junction sequence differs from germline, possibly due to a read error. This chain connects TRBV9 to TRBJ2-2, with D maybe TRBD2 (5 bases). CDR3 size: 13 residues. CDR1 and CDR2 from the germline V gene are SGDLS and YYNGEE. This chain's CDR3 is CASSGLLNRGAVF. CDR3 DNA sequence: TGTGCCAGCAGCGGGTTACTCAACCGGGGAGCTGTTTTT. Drawing the rest from reference TRBV9 and TRBJ2-2, the complete variable domain is DSGVTQTPKHLITATGQRVTLRCSPRSGDLSVYWYQQSLDQGLQFLIQYYNGEERAKGNILERFSAQQFPDLHSELNLSSLELGDSALYFCASSGLLNRGAVFGEGSRLTVL.

The V and J genes are TRBV9 and TRBJ2-5; TRBD2 agrees at 7 bases. J lost 5 bases, V lost 3 bases, and 4 bases had no gene match. The CDR3 is made up of 13 amino acids. Germline V gene lookup returns CDR1 SGDLS and CDR2 YYNGEE. CDR3: CASSAGGIETQYF. The CDR3 bases are TGTGCCAGCAGCGCCGGGGGGATTGAGACCCAGTACTTC.

This sequence joins TRBV7-2 and TRBJ2-7; TRBD2 matches at 8 bases. V lost 1 base and J lost 5; bases outside the gene matches: 13. The germline V gene has CDR1 SGHTA and CDR2 FQGNSA. The CDR3 is 17 residues long. DNA of the CDR3: TGTGCCAGCAGCTTAGGGGGTCGGTGGCGGGAGGCCCACGAGCAGTACTTC. This sequence encodes CASSLGGRWREAHEQYF.

This rearrangement joins TRBV21-1 to TRBJ2-3; TRBD2, the table's D call, was not compared with the DNA. TRBV21-1 is a recognized pseudogene. The CDR3 consists of 16 residues. CDR3 sequence (DNA): TGTGCCAGCAGCAAAGACAAACGGGGGAGGGAAAATACGCAGTATTTT. Translated, it gives CASSKDKRGRENTQYF.

V gene TRBV5-1 combines with J gene TRBJ2-7; 8 nucleotides match TRBD1. This CDR3 comprises 16 residues. Per the germline V gene, CDR1 is SGHRS and CDR2 is YFSETQ. Germline trimming cut 4 bases from V and 2 bases from J; bases unmatched to any gene: 11. Here the CDR3 reads CASSPGLQGGTYEQYF. The CDR3 DNA follows: TGCGCCAGCAGCCCAGGCTTACAGGGGGGTACCTACGAGCAGTACTTC.

V is TRBV7-9 and J is TRBJ1-3; TRBD1 agrees at 7 bases. J lost 4 bases, V lost 0 bases, and 3 bases had no gene match. CDR1 and CDR2 (germline): SEHNR, FQNEAQ (reference sequence). The CDR3 has 15 residues. The CDR3 DNA sequence: TGTGCCAGCAGCTTAGCCCCGGGACAGGGAAACACCATATATTTT. Residues: CASSLAPGQGNTIYF.

The genes are TRBV11-2 and TRBJ1-2; tentatively, D is TRBD1 (6 bases). CDR1 is SGHAT and CDR2 is FQNNGV in the germline V gene. The CDR3 covers 15 residues. V lost 1 base and J lost 5, with 14 bases in between. The CDR3 nucleotides read TGTGCCAGCAGCTTAGTGGCAGGGGTGGGGTATGGCTACACCTTC. Translating gives CASSLVAGVGYGYTF.

This chain joins TRBV7-2 and TRBJ2-3, with 8 bases that match TRBD1. V gave up 4 bases and J gave up 0 bases; unmatched junction bases: 6. Germline V gene lookup returns CDR1 SGHTA and CDR2 FQGNSA. The length of the CDR3 is 16 residues. The CDR3 nucleotides read TGTGCCAGCAGCTCCAGACAGGGGAGTAGCACAGATACGCAGTATTTT. Translating it yields CASSSRQGSSTDTQYF.

The table lists this clone with a count of one. This chain uses TRBV25-1 with TRBJ2-1; 13 nucleotides agree with TRBD2. Germline CDR1 MGHDK, CDR2 SYGVNS. The V segment lost 5 bases and the J segment 6 bases; nucleotides outside the gene matches: 4. The CDR3 extends over 15 amino acids. In DNA form, the CDR3 reads TGTGCCAGCAGTTACGGGACTAGCGGGATCAATGAGCAGTTCTTC. Translation: CASSYGTSGINEQFF.

The chain couples TRBV5-6 to TRBJ1-5; D uncertain. Germline V CDR1 and CDR2: SGHDT, YYEEEE. This CDR3 has 18 residues. V was pared by 4 bases and J by 0 bases, with 20 bases between. Written as DNA, the CDR3 is TGTGCCAGCAGCGTTGGACGGGGATCGATCCCTAGCAATCAGCCCCAGCATTTT. Amino acid sequence: CASSVGRGSIPSNQPQHF.

A word on this clone: The junction shows a germline mismatch at one end, possibly a read error. The chain joins TRBV4-3 to TRBJ2-7, with D uncertain. There are 14 residues in the CDR3. CDR1 and CDR2 from the germline V gene are LGHNA and YSLEER. The DNA for the CDR3 is TGCGCCAGCAGCCAAGAATGGTGGGCCTACGAGCAGTGCTTC. Its protein is CASSQEWWAYEQCF.

Remarks on this clone: One junction end disagrees with the germline gene, perhaps due to a read error. V usage is TRBV7-9 and J usage is TRBJ1-1; 7 bases agree with TRBD1. The CDR3 is 15 residues long. The germline CDR1 and CDR2 sequences are SEHNR and FQNEAQ (reference sequence). For the CDR3, the DNA is TGTTCCAGCAGCGCCCCACAGGGGCGGGACACTGAAGCTTTCTTT. Its protein product is CSSSAPQGRDTEAFF.